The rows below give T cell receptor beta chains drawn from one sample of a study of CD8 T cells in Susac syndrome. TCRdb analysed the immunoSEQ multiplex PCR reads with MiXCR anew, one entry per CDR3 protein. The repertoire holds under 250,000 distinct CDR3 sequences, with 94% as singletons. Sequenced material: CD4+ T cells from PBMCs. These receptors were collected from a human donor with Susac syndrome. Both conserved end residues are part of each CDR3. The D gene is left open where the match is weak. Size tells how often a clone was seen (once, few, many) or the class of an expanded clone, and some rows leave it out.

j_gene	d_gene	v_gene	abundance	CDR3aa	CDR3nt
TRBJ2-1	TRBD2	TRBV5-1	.	CASSPIERGGLLSSYNEQFF	TGCGCCAGCAGCCCCATTGAGCGGGGGGGTCTCTTAAGCTCCTACAATGAGCAGTTCTTC
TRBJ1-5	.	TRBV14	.	CASSQGPGQPQHF	TGTGCCAGCAGCCAGGGTCCCGGTCAGCCCCAGCATTTT
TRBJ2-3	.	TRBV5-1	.	CASSLDGTSTDTQYF	TGCGCCAGCAGCTTGGATGGGACCAGCACAGATACGCAGTATTTT
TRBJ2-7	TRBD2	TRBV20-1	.	CSARRISGGANEQYF	TGCAGTGCTAGACGAATTAGCGGGGGGGCCAACGAGCAGTACTTC
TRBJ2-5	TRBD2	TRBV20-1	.	CSAEGTSGDLQETQYF	TGCAGTGCTGAAGGGACTAGCGGGGACCTTCAAGAGACCCAGTACTTC
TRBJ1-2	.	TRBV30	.	CAWLIGRASYGYTF	TGTGCCTGGTTGATTGGCAGGGCATCTTATGGCTACACCTTC
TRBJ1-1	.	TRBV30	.	CAWSLDRDTEAFF	TGTGCCTGGAGTTTGGACAGAGACACTGAAGCTTTCTTT
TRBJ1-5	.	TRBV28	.	CASSHGARDQPQHF	TGTGCCAGCAGTCACGGGGCCAGGGATCAGCCCCAGCATTTT
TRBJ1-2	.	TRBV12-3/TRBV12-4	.	CASSLRQGPDYYGYTF	TGTGCCAGCAGTTTACGGCAGGGGCCTGACTACTATGGCTACACCTTC
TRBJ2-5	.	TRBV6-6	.	CASSSWEETQYF	TGTGCCAGCAGTTCGTGGGAAGAGACCCAGTACTTC
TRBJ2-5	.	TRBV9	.	CASSPTIRNRHLRETQYF	TGTGCCAGCAGCCCTACAATTAGAAACAGACACCTCAGGGAGACCCAGTACTTC
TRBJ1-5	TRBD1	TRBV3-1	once	CASRQGADQPQHF	TGTGCCAGCAGACAGGGGGCGGATCAGCCCCAGCATTTT
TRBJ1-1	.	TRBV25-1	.	CASRRSGAPEAFF	TGTGCCAGCAGGCGGTCCGGAGCCCCTGAAGCTTTCTTT
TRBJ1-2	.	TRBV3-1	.	CASSQETRWGYTF	TGTGCCAGCAGCCAAGAGACACGATGGGGCTACACCTTC
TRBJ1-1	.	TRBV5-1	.	CASSPRVGDGTEAFF	TGCGCCAGCAGCCCCCGGGTGGGGGATGGTACTGAAGCTTTCTTT
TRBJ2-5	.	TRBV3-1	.	CASSQGGGKGTQYF	TGTGCCAGCAGCCAAGGTGGGGGGAAGGGGACCCAGTACTTC
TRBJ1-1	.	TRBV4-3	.	CASSQDWTGRGLTFF	TGCGCCAGCAGCCAAGATTGGACCGGGAGGGGCCTGACTTTCTTT
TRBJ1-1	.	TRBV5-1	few	CASSPSTGNTEAFF	TGCGCCAGCAGCCCGTCCACAGGGAACACTGAAGCTTTCTTT
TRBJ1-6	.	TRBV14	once	CASSPLDSDNSPLHF	TGTGCCAGCAGCCCCCTCGACAGCGATAATTCACCCCTCCACTTT
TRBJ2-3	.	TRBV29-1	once	CSVPGPPGHRPDTQYF	TGCAGCGTTCCAGGGCCCCCGGGACACCGTCCAGATACGCAGTATTTT
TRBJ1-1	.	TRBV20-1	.	CSARDDGQGNTEAFF	TGCAGTGCTAGAGATGATGGGCAGGGGAACACTGAAGCTTTCTTT
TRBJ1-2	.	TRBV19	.	CASSRQETSYGYTF	TGTGCCAGTAGTCGACAGGAGACTTCATATGGCTACACCTTC
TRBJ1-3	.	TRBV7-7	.	CASSLQGFGNTIYF	TGTGCTAGCAGCCTCCAGGGGTTTGGAAACACCATATATTTT
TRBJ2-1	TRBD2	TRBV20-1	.	CSARLLAGVLANEQFF	TGCAGTGCTAGGTTGCTAGCGGGGGTACTTGCCAATGAGCAGTTCTTC
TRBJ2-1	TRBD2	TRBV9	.	CASSRFSLAGENNEQFF	TGTGCCAGCAGCAGGTTCTCGCTTGCGGGGGAAAACAATGAGCAGTTCTTC
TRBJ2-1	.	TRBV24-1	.	CATSGERTLDEQFF	TGTGCCACCAGTGGTGAAAGGACACTCGATGAGCAGTTCTTC